These 15 T cell receptor beta chains originate from one sample sequenced in a study of identical twins (dated by TCRdb to 2016 to 2018). The library was made by 5' RACE. The data were produced on an Illumina HiSeq 2000. TCRdb handled the public reads itself, with Q25 trimming in fastp and clone calling in MiXCR, and kept productive beta chains. Entries are consolidated by CDR3 protein sequence, retaining the most common genes and DNA. The sample has approximately 620,000 distinct CDR3 sequences on record, 8.5% to 9.5% of them singletons. The ten biggest clones cover about 0.98% of the sample. The data also belong to a second study, concerning yellow fever vaccine responses in identical twins.

Input material: PBMCs. These receptors all come from a woman between 18 and 30 years old in good health.

The sample holds a few counts of this clonotype. The genes are TRBV29-1 and TRBJ1-5; D perhaps matches TRBD1 (5 bases). Germline V gives CDR1 SQVTM, CDR2 ANQGSEA. This CDR3 is built from 14 residues. Trimming took off 3 bases at V and 3 bases at J, with 12 bases between the two ends. The DNA of the CDR3 is TGCAGCGTTGAGGAGGCAGGGTACAATCAGCCCCAGCATTTT. Translation gives CSVEEAGYNQPQHF.

The chain joins TRBV2 to TRBJ1-5; TRBD1 aligns across 12 bases. The CDR3 is 14 residues long. Germline V lookup: CDR1 SNHLY, CDR2 FYNNEI. V dropped 6 bases and J dropped 7; count of bases not matched to a gene: 4. In DNA form, the CDR3 reads TGTGCCAGCAGAACAGGGACAGGGGGCCAGCCCCAGCATTTT. This encodes CASRTGTGGQPQHF.

The chain joins TRBV7-2 to TRBJ1-4, with D hard to call. Germline-derived CDR1 and CDR2 are SGHTA and FQGNSA. Trimming removed 5 bases from V and 5 bases from J, with 15 bases in between. This CDR3 region has 15 residues. The CDR3 DNA sequence: TGTGCCAGCAGCCCCGAAGTTTGGAGGAATGAAAAACTGTTTTTT. It specifies CASSPEVWRNEKLFF.

This clonotype occurred a few times. The rearrangement uses TRBV12-3 or TRBV12-4 and TRBJ1-3; D is uncertain. CDR3 length equals 14 residues. V lost 4 bases to trimming and J lost 4 bases, with 11 bases between them. CDR3 coding DNA: TGTGCCAGCAGTTCCAGCGGACGCGGAAACACCATATATTTT. Encoded protein: CASSSSGRGNTIYF.

This clonotype has just a few counts. The V and J genes are TRBV5-4 and TRBJ2-2; a possible D gene is TRBD2 (5 bases). V lost 0 bases and J lost 6, with 12 bases in between. The CDR3 sequence is 15 residues long. CDR1 and CDR2 from the germline V gene are SGHNT and YYREEE (reference sequence). CDR3 bases: TGTGCCAGCAGCTTGGCACACGGGAAGGCCGGGGAGCTGTTTTTT. It yields the protein CASSLAHGKAGELFF.

The chain recombines TRBV20-1 with TRBJ2-5; perhaps TRBD2 as D (6 bases). The ends were cut back, 0 bases at V and 3 bases at J, with 17 bases in the middle. In germline, CDR1 is DFQATT, CDR2 SNEGSKA (reference sequence). There are 16 residues in the CDR3. Here the CDR3 reads CSARDFRAGSKETQYF. CDR3 nucleotide sequence: TGCAGTGCTAGAGATTTCAGGGCGGGGAGCAAAGAGACCCAGTACTTC.

The chain is built from TRBV4-3 and TRBJ2-3; a possible D gene is TRBD1 (5 bases). V shed 0 bases and J shed 4 bases, with 14 bases lying between them. CDR3 length equals 16 residues. CDR1 is LGHNA and CDR2 is YSLEER in the germline V gene. This chain's CDR3 is CASSQELGATADTQYF. Here the CDR3 DNA reads TGCGCCAGCAGCCAAGAGTTAGGGGCAACGGCAGATACGCAGTATTTT.

The chain is built from TRBV7-2 and TRBJ2-5; 15 nucleotides agree with TRBD2. V was pared by 5 bases and J by 5 bases, with 9 bases of the junction left unmatched. CDR1 SGHTA and CDR2 FQGNSA come from the germline V gene. This CDR3 has 17 residues. The CDR3 sequence: CASSPRTSGRARETQYF. The CDR3 DNA reads TGTGCCAGCAGCCCCAGGACTAGCGGGAGGGCCCGGGAGACCCAGTACTTC.

The V and J genes are TRBV25-1 and TRBJ2-2; 7 positions agree with TRBD2. Germline loops: CDR1 MGHDK, CDR2 SYGVNS. The V and J ends lost 6 bases and 5 bases, in that order; junction bases with no gene match: 9. The CDR3 totals 15 residues. The DNA of the CDR3 is TGTGCCAGCAGCTTCGGGTGGACTAGTACCGGGGAGCTGTTTTTT. Residues: CASSFGWTSTGELFF.

CDR3 loop: CASSVDAGQNQPQHF. The CDR3 region has the DNA TGTGCCAGCAGCGTAGACGCAGGACAGAATCAGCCCCAGCATTTT. The J gene is TRBJ1-5, the V gene TRBV9; D may be TRBD1 (6 bases). Germline values: CDR1 SGDLS, CDR2 YYNGEE. Trimming left V 0 bases short and J 4 bases short, with 11 bases between. The CDR3 has 15 residues.

This clonotype was seen many times. This chain links TRBV29-1 with TRBJ2-2, with unresolved D. V was pared by 2 bases and J by 7 bases, with 11 bases between. Germline assignment: CDR1 SQVTM and CDR2 ANQGSEA. The CDR3 has 13 amino acids. Here the CDR3 reads CSVERTVLGELFF. CDR3 in DNA: TGCAGCGTTGAACGAACGGTACTCGGGGAGCTGTTTTTT.

This clonotype showed up many times. The chain uses TRBV3-1 and TRBJ2-2; D is perhaps TRBD2 (6 bases). In germline, CDR1 is LGHDT, CDR2 YNNKEL (reference sequence). The CDR3 extends over 17 amino acids. The V gene lost 2 bases and the J gene lost 1 base, with 14 bases spanning the gap. The CDR3 sequence is CASSQQTMRENTGELFF. Here the CDR3 DNA reads TGTGCCAGCAGCCAACAAACTATGCGGGAGAACACCGGGGAGCTGTTTTTT.

The CDR3 DNA reads as TGTGCCAGCAGTTACTCGGGGGAGGGGGCAGAGACCCAGTACTTC. This encodes CASSYSGEGAETQYF. V and J are TRBV6-5 and TRBJ2-5, with D possibly called TRBD1 or TRBD2 (7 bases each). The CDR3 totals 15 residues. Deletions cut 0 bases from V and 4 bases from J, with 12 bases between. Germline-derived CDR1 and CDR2 are MNHEY and SVGAGI.

Ten or more counts support this clonotype. The chain carries TRBV5-1 and TRBJ2-1; possibly TRBD2 for D (5 bases). V lost 4 bases to trimming and J lost 7 bases, with 9 bases between them. In germline, CDR1 is SGHRS, CDR2 YFSETQ. The CDR3 runs 12 residues. The CDR3 here is CASSPTRNEQFF. The CDR3 DNA reads TGCGCCAGCAGCCCAACTAGGAATGAGCAGTTCTTC. The full variable domain, its missing parts supplied by reference TRBV5-1 and TRBJ2-1, is KAGVTQTPRYLIKTRGQQVTLSCSPISGHRSVSWYQQTPGQGLQFLFEYFSETQRNKGNFPGRFSGRQFSNSRSEMNVSTLELGDSALYLCASSPTRNEQFFGPGTRLTVL.

In this sample, this clonotype turned up a few times. The rearrangement uses TRBV5-8 and TRBJ1-5; D not resolved. This CDR3 has 17 amino acids. Germline CDR1 reads SGHTS; CDR2 reads YDEGEE. With 0 bases removed from V and 0 bases from J, the gap between germline ends came to 13 bases. CDR3 DNA sequence: TGTGCCAGCAGCTTGGCCAAAGTGTTCTTTAGCAATCAGCCCCAGCATTTT. This translates into CASSLAKVFFSNQPQHF. Supplemented by reference TRBV5-8 and TRBJ1-5, the full variable domain reads EAGVTQSPTHLIKTRGQQATLRCSPISGHTSVYWYQQALGLGLQFLLWYDEGEERNRGNFPPRFSGRQFPNYSSELNVNALELEDSALYLCASSLAKVFFSNQPQHFGDGTRLSIL.